The 12 T cell receptor beta chains listed next were all sequenced from one sample in a study of PD-L1 blockade in urothelial cancer. The time point: peripheral blood 6 weeks after treatment start. Profiled with immunoSEQ multiplex PCR; TCRdb holds only in-frame clones, not every one. The profile covers 20,000 to 25,000 clones, with 82% appearing a single time and less than 2% taken by the ten largest. Sequencing was performed on PBMCs, taken around atezolizumab (anti-PD-L1) treatment. These receptors were taken from a man in his 70s with urothelial cancer.

The chain uses TRBV23-1 and TRBJ2-7; 8 bases line up with TRBD1. TRBV23-1 is recorded as an ORF, its role being uncertain. The CDR3 runs 17 residues. V was pared by 8 bases and J by 7 bases, with 22 bases of the junction left unmatched. CDR3 protein: CASGEGEPGGPTGEQYF. The CDR3 DNA reads as TGCGCCAGCGGAGAAGGAGAGCCAGGGGGCCCCACGGGGGAGCAGTACTTC.

V usage is TRBV28 and J usage is TRBJ2-1, with D perhaps TRBD2 (5 bases). Trimming left V 8 bases short and J 0 bases short, with 14 bases between. Germline assignment: CDR1 MDHEN and CDR2 SYDVKM. The CDR3 runs to 15 residues. The CDR3: CASERGLSSYNEQFF. CDR3 sequence (DNA): TGTGCCAGCGAGAGAGGACTTAGCTCCTACAATGAGCAGTTCTTC.

V gene TRBV6-5 combines with J gene TRBJ1-1, with 8 bases fitting TRBD1. Germline values: CDR1 MNHEY, CDR2 SVGAGI. V shed 6 bases and J 1 base; nucleotides not matched to a gene: 4. The CDR3 runs to 14 residues. CDR3 in DNA: TGTGCCAGCAGCCAGGGGGCCGAGAACACTGAAGCTTTCTTT. Amino acids: CASSQGAENTEAFF.

The chain has TRBV9 and TRBJ1-6, with 7 positions matching TRBD1. This CDR3 has 15 residues. The germline gives CDR1 SGDLS, CDR2 YYNGEE. V lost 4 bases and J lost 7; bases outside the gene matches: 8. The CDR3 DNA follows: TGTGCCAGCAGCATACGGGACAGACAAAATTCACCCCTCCACTTT. Its protein product is CASSIRDRQNSPLHF.

V and J are TRBV10-2 and TRBJ2-3, with D possibly matching TRBD1 (6 bases). The CDR3 sequence is 15 residues long. Germline CDR1 is WSHSY and CDR2 is SAAADI. The V gene lost 2 bases and the J gene lost 5 bases, with 14 bases spanning the gap. The CDR3 here is CASSEGQGSGDTQYF. The CDR3 DNA sequence: TGCGCCAGCAGTGAGGGGCAGGGGAGTGGAGATACGCAGTATTTT.

This chain links TRBV7-9 with TRBJ2-7, with 8 bases aligning to TRBD1. This CDR3 comprises 14 residues. The germline gives CDR1 SEHNR, CDR2 FQNEAQ (reference sequence). The V and J ends lost 5 bases and 6 bases, in that order; junction bases with no gene match: 9. CDR3 sequence reads: CASSRNQGASEQYF. The CDR3 DNA reads as TGTGCCAGCAGCCGAAACCAGGGGGCTAGCGAGCAGTACTTC.

The V and J genes are TRBV27 and TRBJ2-7; 8 nucleotides match TRBD1. V lost 3 bases to trimming and J lost 6 bases; unmatched junction nucleotides: 7. CDR1 and CDR2 from the germline V gene are MNHEY and SMNVEV (reference sequence). This CDR3 has 14 amino acids. In DNA form, the CDR3 reads TGTGCCAGCAGTTTGGGGCAGGGGGCGGTCGAGCAGTACTTC. Residues: CASSLGQGAVEQYF.

The chain's CDR3 is CASSPVRGEQYF. CDR3 bases: TGTGCCAGCTCACCGGTGAGAGGCGAGCAGTACTTC. The chain uses TRBV18 and TRBJ2-7; D not resolved. With 3 bases removed from V and 6 bases from J, the gap between germline ends came to 9 bases. The CDR3 is made up of 12 amino acids. Per the germline V gene, CDR1 is KGHSH and CDR2 is LQKENI.

This clone was found a few times. V usage is TRBV11-3 and J usage is TRBJ1-1; D is ambiguous. Trimming removed 6 bases from V and 1 base from J, with 9 bases in between. There are 13 residues in the CDR3. Germline CDR1 is SGHNT and CDR2 is YENEEA. Written as DNA, the CDR3 is TGTGCCAGCAGTGAGGCGTGGAACACTGAAGCTTTCTTT. Translating gives CASSEAWNTEAFF.

This rearrangement joins TRBV28 to TRBJ2-5; the D gene is possibly TRBD1 (6 bases). The V gene's germline CDR1 is MDHEN and CDR2 SYDVKM. Trimming took 6 bases from V and 4 from J, leaving 27 bases between them. This CDR3 comprises 18 residues. The CDR3 DNA is TGTGCCAGCAGCTACAACGTTCAGGGGCTAGCAGACTCAGAGACCCAGTACTTC. This sequence encodes CASSYNVQGLADSETQYF.

This clone was recorded once. The chain employs TRBV5-1 and TRBJ2-3; 9 nucleotides match TRBD1. V lost 5 bases to trimming and J lost 4 bases; unmatched junction nucleotides: 14. The length of the CDR3 is 17 residues. CDR1 is SGHRS, CDR2 YFSETQ, per germline. The CDR3 region is CASRGQGPGQHPDTQYF. The CDR3 coding sequence is TGCGCCAGCAGGGGACAGGGACCTGGGCAGCATCCAGATACGCAGTATTTT.

V usage is TRBV14 and J usage is TRBJ2-1; 8 bases match TRBD1. The junction had 3 bases not matched to a gene; V was cut back by 5 bases and J by 9 bases. Germline CDR1 is SGHDN and CDR2 is FVKESK. This CDR3 has 12 residues. Here the CDR3 DNA reads TGTGCCAGCAGCTGGACAGGGTTTGAGCAGTTCTTC. This gives the protein CASSWTGFEQFF.